The 6 T cell receptor beta chains presented below share a single source sample, sequenced in a study of blood T cell repertoires in COVID-19. TCRdb's table, derived via immunoSEQ multiplex PCR, lists solely in-frame clones and lacks some. Of some 270,000 clones listed, 80% to 90% are singletons. The sequencing input was PBMCs or T cells enriched from blood (not recorded which). The receptor set was obtained from a woman in her thirties who had recovered from COVID-19.

This chain uses TRBV6-5 with TRBJ1-1; unclear D gene. This CDR3 comprises 13 residues. Germline V CDR1 and CDR2: MNHEY, SVGAGI. V lost 6 bases and J lost 4, with 12 bases in between. The CDR3 reads CASSYDSGTEAFF. CDR3 sequence (DNA): TGTGCCAGCAGCTACGATTCAGGCACTGAAGCTTTCTTT.

The chain has TRBV27 and TRBJ2-1; 12 nucleotides align to TRBD2. After removal of 10 bases from V and 9 bases from J, the junction contained 7 bases not matched to a gene. In germline, CDR1 is MNHEY, CDR2 SMNVEV (reference sequence). The CDR3 totals 13 residues. The CDR3 coding sequence is TGTGCCACCCGACTAGCGGGAGAGGGTGAGCAGTTCTTC. Translation: CATRLAGEGEQFF.

This clone was recorded once. The J gene is TRBJ1-4, the V gene TRBV4-2, with D perhaps matching TRBD1 (6 bases). In germline, CDR1 is LGHNA, CDR2 YNFKEQ. This CDR3 is 15 amino acids long. Trimming removed 0 bases from V and 5 bases from J, with 10 bases in between. CDR3 region: CASSQDSQGNEKLFF. The CDR3 bases are TGTGCCAGCAGCCAAGATTCGCAGGGGAATGAAAAACTGTTTTTT.

The CDR3 region has the DNA TGTGCCAGCAGTTTGAGGGGGTATCGTAATCAGCCCCAGCATTTT. Protein sequence: CASSLRGYRNQPQHF. The genes are TRBV28 and TRBJ1-5, with D perhaps TRBD1 (6 bases). The CDR3 runs 15 residues. Germline lookup yields CDR1 MDHEN and CDR2 SYDVKM. Trimming took off 3 bases at V and 4 bases at J, with 13 bases between the two ends.

This clone occurred a few times. The chain uses TRBV5-6 and TRBJ1-2, with 8 positions matching TRBD1. The V and J ends lost 4 bases and 2 bases, in that order; junction bases with no gene match: 4. The CDR3 covers 14 residues. From germline, CDR1 is SGHDT and CDR2 YYEEEE. Written as DNA, the CDR3 is TGTGCCAGCAGCCTGGCAGGGGGCAACTATGGCTACACCTTC. It encodes CASSLAGGNYGYTF. Looking up the rest from reference TRBV5-6 and TRBJ1-2 gives the full variable domain: DAGVTQSPTHLIKTRGQQVTLRCSPKSGHDTVSWYQQALGQGPQFIFQYYEEEERQRGNFPDRFSGHQFPNYSSELNVNALLLGDSALYLCASSLAGGNYGYTFGSGTRLTVV.

The V call is TRBV29-1, the J call TRBJ1-1; D is unresolved. V was shortened by 0 bases and J by 3 bases, with 11 bases between the two germline ends. From germline, CDR1 is SQVTM and CDR2 ANQGSEA. The CDR3 is 14 residues long. CDR3 bases: TGCAGCGTTGAAGATCTTAAGAGAGACACTGAAGCTTTCTTT. Protein sequence: CSVEDLKRDTEAFF. The entire variable domain, with the rest obtained from reference TRBV29-1 and TRBJ1-1, is as follows: SAVISQKPSRDICQRGTSLTIQCQVDSQVTMMFWYRQQPGQSLTLIATANQGSEATYESGFVIDKFPISRPNLTFSTLTVSNMSPEDSSIYLCSVEDLKRDTEAFFGQGTRLTVV.